This T cell receptor (beta chain) was sequenced during a study of T cell repertoires in cytomegalovirus infection. For this clonotype: Its specificity is not known.

TCRdb re-derived calls from the reads in MiXCR, one entry per CDR3 protein. The data hold around 500,000 distinct CDR3 sequences, with approximately 46% observed a single time. V lost 4 bases and J 0 bases, leaving 16 bases between the germline ends. This CDR3 comprises 16 residues. The germline CDR1 and CDR2 sequences are SNHLY and FYNNEI. The V and J genes are TRBV2 and TRBJ2-7, with D unresolved. This sample comprised cultured PBMCs, obtained from culture after CMV antigen stimulation. The source of this sequence is a human donor in good health (CMV status not recorded). Some clones in this sample may be carry-over from other donors' samples. The CDR3 coding sequence is TGTGCCAGCAGTGGGGGTAGATTTACTGGCTCCTACGAGCAGTACTTC. This codes for CASSGGRFTGSYEQYF.